The clone carrying this T cell receptor beta chain was seen just once. Its specificity is unknown. CD45RA-negative memory and CD45RA+ naive subsets were split from the CD4+ cells. The data belong to a study of shared clonotypes between healthy human individuals. In the study overall: Participating donors consisted of two women and a few men aged 18 to 49. Regarding the study as a whole: Memory subsets had estimated richness that was generally smaller than that of naive subsets.

Authors' processing steps: ImmunoSEQ output lacked quality scores and full-length reads, limiting matched filtering. TCRdb's table, derived via immunoSEQ multiplex PCR, lists solely in-frame clones and lacks some. Clone size and the V and J calls come from that table; the DNA yielded D and trimming. The repertoire has about 2.4 million clones, over 85% of them found once; the top ten carry 0.36%. This CDR3 is 16 amino acids long. Germline CDR1 reads MNHNY; CDR2 reads SVGAGI (reference sequence). The ends were cut back, 2 bases at V and 2 bases at J, with 12 bases in the middle. The gene calls are TRBV6-6 and TRBJ1-4; D perhaps matches TRBD1 (5 bases). The source of this sequence is a man aged 18 to 30 in good health. Some clones in this sample may be carry-over from other donors' samples. Sequenced input: naive CD4+ T cells from PBMCs. Subset of the sample: CD45RA+ positively selected. CDR3 nucleotides: TGTGCCAGCAGTTACAGGGGTGTAGCGACTAATGAAAAACTGTTTTTT. It encodes CASSYRGVATNEKLFF.